This T cell receptor beta chain was profiled in a study of blood T cell repertoires in COVID-19. About the research overall: The United States, Italy and Spain provided the acute and convalescent COVID-19 samples.

Generated by immunoSEQ multiplex PCR, the TCRdb table keeps only in-frame clones and is missing some. Among fewer than 350,000 clones listed, 75% to 90% were seen once. The clonotype comes from a man between 60 and 75 years old who had recovered from COVID-19. The sequenced sample was PBMCs or T cells enriched from blood (not recorded which).

The CDR3 spells CSVPQQSTDTQYF. Here the CDR3 DNA reads TGCAGCGTCCCCCAACAAAGCACAGATACGCAGTATTTT. This sequence joins TRBV29-1 and TRBJ2-3, with D unresolved. The CDR3 is 13 amino acids. Trimming left V 6 bases short and J 0 bases short, with 10 bases between. Germline CDR1 is SQVTM and CDR2 is ANQGSEA.